These 19 T cell receptor beta chains came from one sample sequenced in a study of cytomegalovirus exposure and HLA in healthy donors. PCR was performed using 60 Vbeta and 13 Jbeta primers. The repertoire was sequenced with immunoSEQ multiplex PCR; TCRdb's copy has only in-frame clones and lacks some. Among fewer than 150,000 clones listed, 70% to 85% were seen once. Sequenced sample: PBMCs. The receptors were sampled from a man aged 45-65 years in good health and CMV-seropositive.

This clone has a handful of counts. The chain links TRBV29-1 to TRBJ1-1; D gene ambiguous. Germline CDR1 and CDR2: SQVTM and ANQGSEA. V gave up 6 bases and J gave up 5 bases, with 7 bases separating them. The CDR3 covers 10 residues. CDR3 in DNA: TGCAGCGTGGTCGGGACTGAAGCTTTCTTT. Translation: CSVVGTEAFF.

This chain connects TRBV4-1 to TRBJ1-5; tentative D call: TRBD1 (6 bases). Germline loops: CDR1 MGHRA, CDR2 YSYEKL. This CDR3 is built from 19 residues. The V end was cut by 4 bases, the J end by 4 bases, with 26 bases between. The DNA of the CDR3 is TGCGCCAGCAGCCCCCAGATAGGGCCCCCCCGAGGGACAAATCAGCCCCAGCATTTT. Its protein product is CASSPQIGPPRGTNQPQHF.

The chain employs TRBV5-1 and TRBJ1-1, with D maybe TRBD1 (5 bases). The V gene lost 4 bases and the J gene lost 5 bases, with 15 bases spanning the gap. Germline CDR1 SGHRS, CDR2 YFSETQ. There are 14 residues in the CDR3. CDR3 residues: CASSRQGERTEAFF. DNA of the CDR3: TGCGCCAGCAGCCGCCAGGGTGAACGGACTGAAGCTTTCTTT.

The chain combines TRBV2 with TRBJ1-2, with a tentative D call TRBD1 (5 bases). The ends were cut back, 3 bases at V and 4 bases at J, with 12 bases in the middle. The CDR3 sequence is 14 residues long. Germline V gene data show CDR1 as SNHLY and CDR2 as FYNNEI. CDR3 sequence: CASSDRRGGYGYTF. The CDR3 region has the DNA TGTGCCAGCAGTGATAGAAGGGGCGGCTATGGCTACACCTTC.

V usage is TRBV19 and J usage is TRBJ2-7; 7 nucleotides agree with TRBD1. Germline CDR1 reads LNHDA; CDR2 reads SQIVND (reference sequence). There are 15 residues in the CDR3. Trimming at V came to 5 bases and at J to 0 bases, leaving 7 bases not matched to a gene. The CDR3: CASSDNRGNSYEQYF. The CDR3 nucleotides are TGTGCCAGTAGTGACAACAGGGGTAACTCCTACGAGCAGTACTTC.

The chain employs TRBV19 and TRBJ2-5, with D tentatively TRBD2 (7 bases). Germline V CDR1 and CDR2: LNHDA, SQIVND (reference sequence). V lost 3 bases and J lost 4, with 18 bases in between. CDR3 length: 16 amino acids. CDR3 in DNA: TGTGCCAGTAGTATGGGGGGGGCACTGGGAGGAGAGACCCAGTACTTC. Its protein is CASSMGGALGGETQYF.

This clone appeared once. The V gene is TRBV28, the J gene TRBJ1-5; D may be TRBD1 (6 bases). Germline V lookup: CDR1 MDHEN, CDR2 SYDVKM. Deletions cut 5 bases from V and 6 bases from J, with 17 bases between. The CDR3 consists of 15 residues. CDR3 region: CASSALQGQGQPQHF. CDR3 in DNA: TGTGCCAGCAGTGCCTTGCAGGGGCAGGGTCAGCCCCAGCATTTT.

This clone came up once. The chain combines TRBV11-2 with TRBJ2-5; 7 positions agree with TRBD1. Unmatched junction bases numbered 9, after V lost 4 bases and J lost 7 bases. CDR3 length: 14 residues. The germline V gene encodes CDR1 SGHAT and CDR2 FQNNGV. The CDR3 reads CASSSQTGLWTQYF. CDR3 in DNA: TGTGCCAGCAGCTCCCAGACAGGGTTATGGACCCAGTACTTC.

The V call is TRBV13, the J call TRBJ2-2, with TRBD1 identical over 7 bases. Germline-derived CDR1 and CDR2 are PRHDT and FYEKMQ (reference sequence). This CDR3 comprises 15 residues. The junction had 8 bases not matched to a gene; V was cut back by 4 bases and J by 6 bases. Here the CDR3 DNA reads TGTGCCAGCAGCTACAACAGGGGTAGGGCCGGGGAGCTGTTTTTT. Translated: CASSYNRGRAGELFF.

The genes are TRBV5-1 and TRBJ2-3, with 12 bases that match TRBD2. This CDR3 has 18 residues. V lost 0 bases, J lost 0 bases, and 5 bases stayed unmatched. CDR1 is SGHRS and CDR2 is YFSETQ in the germline V gene. The CDR3 sequence: CASSLGLAGASSTDTQYF. DNA for the CDR3: TGCGCCAGCAGCTTGGGACTAGCGGGGGCCTCTAGCACAGATACGCAGTATTTT.

This chain connects TRBV6-1 to TRBJ2-7, with D perhaps TRBD2 (6 bases). Trimming stripped 3 bases from V and 1 base from J, with 13 bases between. The CDR3 totals 15 residues. Germline V gene sequence: CDR1 MNHNS, CDR2 SASEGT. This CDR3 is CASSEGIGLSYEQYF. CDR3 in DNA: TGTGCCAGCAGTGAGGGTATAGGACTATCCTACGAGCAGTACTTC.

The chain has TRBV6-4 and TRBJ2-1; TRBD2 matches 11 bases. There are 15 residues in the CDR3. V dropped 3 bases and J dropped 4; count of bases not matched to a gene: 2. CDR1 and CDR2 from the germline V gene are MRHNA and SNTAGT. CDR3 residues: CASSEGLADYNEQFF. As DNA, the CDR3 is TGTGCCAGCAGTGAGGGACTAGCGGATTACAATGAGCAGTTCTTC.

The chain is built from TRBV28 and TRBJ1-2, with D unresolved. Germline CDR1 MDHEN, CDR2 SYDVKM. The CDR3 extends over 12 amino acids. Trimming left V 4 bases short and J 8 bases short, with 11 bases between. In nucleotides, the CDR3 is TGTGCCAGCAGTTCTTTTCCGGGAGGCTACACCTTC. Translating it yields CASSSFPGGYTF.

V usage is TRBV6-1 and J usage is TRBJ1-5, with D tentatively TRBD1 (5 bases). Trimming left V 1 base short and J 5 bases short, with 15 bases between. CDR1 and CDR2 (germline): MNHNS, SASEGT. The CDR3 is 16 amino acids. Here the CDR3 DNA reads TGTGCCAGCAGTGAAGTTTGGGCGGGGCAAGATCAGCCCCAGCATTTT. Translated: CASSEVWAGQDQPQHF.

This clone occurred once. The chain couples TRBV30 to TRBJ2-6; 9 nucleotides align to TRBD1. CDR1 and CDR2 from the germline V gene are GTSNPN and SVGIG (reference sequence). Losses at the gene ends were 7 bases for V and 2 bases for J; bases not matched to a gene: 12. CDR3 length equals 17 residues. CDR3 DNA sequence: TGTGCCTTGAACCGGGACAGGGCTCGAACTGGGGCCAACGTCCTGACTTTC. Encoded protein: CALNRDRARTGANVLTF.

This sequence joins TRBV28 and TRBJ2-2; the match to TRBD2 covers 7 bases. This CDR3 spans 17 amino acids. Germline trimming cut 6 bases from V and 7 bases from J; bases unmatched to any gene: 17. Germline loops: CDR1 MDHEN, CDR2 SYDVKM. The CDR3 sequence is CASSPEMASGVNGELFF. The CDR3 region has the DNA TGTGCCAGCAGCCCGGAGATGGCTAGCGGTGTAAACGGGGAGCTGTTTTTT.

This clone came up once. V usage is TRBV11-2 and J usage is TRBJ1-2, with a weak D call TRBD1 (6 bases). Trimming stripped 5 bases from V and 3 bases from J, with 13 bases between. This CDR3 has 14 amino acids. The germline V gene encodes CDR1 SGHAT and CDR2 FQNNGV. CDR3 sequence: CASSPRRGHYGYTF. The CDR3 DNA is TGTGCCAGCAGCCCCCGGCGGGGGCACTATGGCTACACCTTC.

The chain recombines TRBV19 with TRBJ2-2; D is uncertain. The germline gives CDR1 LNHDA, CDR2 SQIVND (reference sequence). The CDR3 is 12 residues long. Trimming stripped 5 bases from V and 3 bases from J, with 4 bases between. The CDR3 reads CASSPDTGELFF. The CDR3 DNA follows: TGTGCCAGTAGTCCGGACACCGGGGAGCTGTTTTTT. Full variable domain (remainder filled in from reference TRBV19 and TRBJ2-2): DGGITQSPKYLFRKEGQNVTLSCEQNLNHDAMYWYRQDPGQGLRLIYYSQIVNDFQKGDIAEGYSVSREKKESFPLTVTSAQKNPTAFYLCASSPDTGELFFGEGSRLTVL.

The chain has TRBV30 and TRBJ2-5; TRBD2 matches at 8 bases. V lost 8 bases, J lost 6 bases, and 17 bases stayed unmatched. Germline lookup yields CDR1 GTSNPN and CDR2 SVGIG (reference sequence). The CDR3 length is 15 residues. The DNA of the CDR3 is TGTGCCGCCGGGGGCAGCACCAGGACTAGCCAGACCCAGTACTTC. It translates to CAAGGSTRTSQTQYF.